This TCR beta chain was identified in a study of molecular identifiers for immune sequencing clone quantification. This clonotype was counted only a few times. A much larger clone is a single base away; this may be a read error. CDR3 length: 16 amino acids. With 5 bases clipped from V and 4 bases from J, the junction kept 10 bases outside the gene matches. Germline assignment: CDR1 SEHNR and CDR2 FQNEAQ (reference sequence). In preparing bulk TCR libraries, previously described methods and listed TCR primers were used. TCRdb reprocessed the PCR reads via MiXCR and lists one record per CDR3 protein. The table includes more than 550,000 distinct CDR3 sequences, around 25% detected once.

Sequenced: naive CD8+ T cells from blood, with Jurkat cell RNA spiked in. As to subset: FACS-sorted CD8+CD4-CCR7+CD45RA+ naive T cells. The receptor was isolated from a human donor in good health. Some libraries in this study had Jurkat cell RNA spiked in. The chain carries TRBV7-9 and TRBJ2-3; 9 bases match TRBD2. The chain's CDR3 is CASSHPGTSQPDTQYF. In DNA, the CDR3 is TGTGCCAGCAGCCACCCCGGGACTAGCCAACCAGATACGCAGTATTTT.